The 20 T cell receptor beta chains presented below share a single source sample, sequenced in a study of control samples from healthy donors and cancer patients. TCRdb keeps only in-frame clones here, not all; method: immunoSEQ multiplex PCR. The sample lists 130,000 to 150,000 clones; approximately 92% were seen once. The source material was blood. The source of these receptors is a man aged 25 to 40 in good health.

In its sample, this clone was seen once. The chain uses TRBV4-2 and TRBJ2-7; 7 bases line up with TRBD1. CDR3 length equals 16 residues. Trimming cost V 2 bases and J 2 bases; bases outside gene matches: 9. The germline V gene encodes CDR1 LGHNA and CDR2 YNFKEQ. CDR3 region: CASSQHSTGITYEQYF. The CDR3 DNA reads TGTGCCAGCAGCCAACATTCGACAGGGATAACCTACGAGCAGTACTTC.

Here the CDR3 reads CASESVWGGNQPQHF. Here the CDR3 DNA reads TGCGCCAGCGAAAGCGTTTGGGGGGGCAATCAGCCCCAGCATTTT. This chain joins TRBV10-2 and TRBJ1-5; D is perhaps TRBD1 (5 bases). The CDR3 is 15 amino acids. Germline CDR1 reads WSHSY; CDR2 reads SAAADI. V shed 8 bases and J shed 2 bases, with 16 bases lying between them.

The DNA for the CDR3 is TGTGCCACTGGGACGTTGAGCACTGAAGCTTTCTTT. The encoded protein is CATGTLSTEAFF. The rearrangement links TRBV10-3 to TRBJ1-1, with D possibly TRBD1 on 5 matching bases. Trimming shortened V by 10 bases and J by 4 bases, and 13 bases separated the two germline ends. The germline V gene encodes CDR1 ENHRY and CDR2 SYGVKD. This CDR3 has 12 residues.

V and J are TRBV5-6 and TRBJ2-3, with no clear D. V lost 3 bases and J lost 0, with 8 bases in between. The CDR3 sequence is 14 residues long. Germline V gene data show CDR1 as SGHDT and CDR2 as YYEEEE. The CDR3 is CASSSVTSTDTQYF. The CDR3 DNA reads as TGTGCCAGCAGCTCTGTAACTAGCACAGATACGCAGTATTTT. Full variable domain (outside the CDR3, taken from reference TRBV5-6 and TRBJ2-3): DAGVTQSPTHLIKTRGQQVTLRCSPKSGHDTVSWYQQALGQGPQFIFQYYEEEERQRGNFPDRFSGHQFPNYSSELNVNALLLGDSALYLCASSSVTSTDTQYFGPGTRLTVL.

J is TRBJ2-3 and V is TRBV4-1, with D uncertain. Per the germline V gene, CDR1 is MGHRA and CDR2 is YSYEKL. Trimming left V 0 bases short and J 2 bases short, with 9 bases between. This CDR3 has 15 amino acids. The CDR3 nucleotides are TGCGCCAGCAGCCAAGACGACGGATACACAGATACGCAGTATTTT. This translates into CASSQDDGYTDTQYF.

In DNA, the CDR3 is TGTGCCAGCAGCTTAGGCGGTGATCAGCCCCAGCATTTT. Amino acid sequence: CASSLGGDQPQHF. This chain joins TRBV11-2 and TRBJ1-5; D not certain. Germline-derived CDR1 and CDR2 are SGHAT and FQNNGV. This CDR3 comprises 13 residues. With 1 base removed from V and 5 bases from J, the gap between germline ends came to 6 bases.

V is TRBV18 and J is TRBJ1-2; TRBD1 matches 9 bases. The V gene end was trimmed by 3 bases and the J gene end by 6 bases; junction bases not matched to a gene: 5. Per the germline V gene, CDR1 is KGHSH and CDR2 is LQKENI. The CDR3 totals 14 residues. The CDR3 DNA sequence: TGTGCCAGCTCACCCCCGACAGGGGGAAATGGCTACACCTTC. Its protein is CASSPPTGGNGYTF. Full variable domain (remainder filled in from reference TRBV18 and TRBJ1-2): NAGVMQNPRHLVRRRGQEARLRCSPMKGHSHVYWYRQLPEEGLKFMVYLQKENIIDESGMPKERFSAEFPKEGPSILRIQQVVRGDSAAYFCASSPPTGGNGYTFGSGTRLTVV.

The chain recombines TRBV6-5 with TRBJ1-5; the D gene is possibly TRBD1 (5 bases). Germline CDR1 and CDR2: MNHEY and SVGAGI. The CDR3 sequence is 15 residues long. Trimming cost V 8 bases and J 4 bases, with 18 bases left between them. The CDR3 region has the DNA TGTGCCAGCTCAACCGAGGGACGGACGAATCAGCCCCAGCATTTT. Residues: CASSTEGRTNQPQHF.

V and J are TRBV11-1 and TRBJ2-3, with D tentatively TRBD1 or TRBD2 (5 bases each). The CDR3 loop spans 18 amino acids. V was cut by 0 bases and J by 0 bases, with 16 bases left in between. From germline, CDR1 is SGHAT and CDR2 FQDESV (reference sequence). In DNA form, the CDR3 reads TGTGCCAGCAGCTTAGCGAAGTCCCCAGGGAGTAGCACAGATACGCAGTATTTT. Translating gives CASSLAKSPGSSTDTQYF. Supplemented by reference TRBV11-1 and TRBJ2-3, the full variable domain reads EAEVAQSPRYKITEKSQAVAFWCDPISGHATLYWYRQILGQGPELLVQFQDESVVDDSQLPKDRFSAERLKGVDSTLKIQPAELGDSAMYLCASSLAKSPGSSTDTQYFGPGTRLTVL.

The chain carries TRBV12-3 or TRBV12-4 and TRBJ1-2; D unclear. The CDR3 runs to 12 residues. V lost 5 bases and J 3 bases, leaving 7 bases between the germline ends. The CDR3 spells CASSPTDYGYTF. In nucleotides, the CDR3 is TGTGCCAGCAGTCCAACGGACTATGGCTACACCTTC.

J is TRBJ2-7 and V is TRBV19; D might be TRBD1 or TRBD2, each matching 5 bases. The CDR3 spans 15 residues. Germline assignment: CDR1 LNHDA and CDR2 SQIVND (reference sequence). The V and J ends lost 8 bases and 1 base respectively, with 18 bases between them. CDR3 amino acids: CASGWGSGSSYEQYF. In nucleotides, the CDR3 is TGTGCCAGTGGGTGGGGGTCGGGGTCGTCCTACGAGCAGTACTTC.

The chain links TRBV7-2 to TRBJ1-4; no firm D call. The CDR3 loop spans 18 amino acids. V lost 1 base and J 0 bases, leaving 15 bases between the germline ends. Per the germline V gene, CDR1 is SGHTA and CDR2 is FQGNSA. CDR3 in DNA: TGTGCCAGCAGCTTAGGATGGCGGGATCTTGCAACTAATGAAAAACTGTTTTTT. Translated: CASSLGWRDLATNEKLFF.

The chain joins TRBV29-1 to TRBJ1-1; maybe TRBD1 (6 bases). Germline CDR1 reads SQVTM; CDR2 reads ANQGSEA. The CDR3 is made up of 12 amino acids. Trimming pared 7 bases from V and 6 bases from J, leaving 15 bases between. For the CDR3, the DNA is TGCAGCGCTGGGGGGGGGCCAGCTGAAGCTTTCTTT. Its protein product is CSAGGGPAEAFF.

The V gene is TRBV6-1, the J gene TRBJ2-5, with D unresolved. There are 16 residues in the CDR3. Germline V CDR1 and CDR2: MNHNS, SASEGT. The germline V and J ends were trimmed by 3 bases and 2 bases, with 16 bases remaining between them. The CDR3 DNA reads TGTGCCAGCAGTGACCCCCTTGGTCTGGGGCAAGAGACCCAGTACTTC. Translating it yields CASSDPLGLGQETQYF.

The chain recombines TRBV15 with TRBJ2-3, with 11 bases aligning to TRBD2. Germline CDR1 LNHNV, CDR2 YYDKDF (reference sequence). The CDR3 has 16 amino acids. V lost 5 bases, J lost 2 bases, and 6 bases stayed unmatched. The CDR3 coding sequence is TGTGCCACCAGCTCGGGTAGCGGGGGGGTCACAGATACGCAGTATTTT. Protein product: CATSSGSGGVTDTQYF.

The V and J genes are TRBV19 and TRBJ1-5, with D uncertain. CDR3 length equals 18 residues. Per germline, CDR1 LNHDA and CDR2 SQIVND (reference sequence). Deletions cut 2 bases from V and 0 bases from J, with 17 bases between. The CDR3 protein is CASSIPEYRGFSNQPQHF. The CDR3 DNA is TGTGCCAGTAGTATACCGGAATATCGAGGGTTTAGCAATCAGCCCCAGCATTTT.

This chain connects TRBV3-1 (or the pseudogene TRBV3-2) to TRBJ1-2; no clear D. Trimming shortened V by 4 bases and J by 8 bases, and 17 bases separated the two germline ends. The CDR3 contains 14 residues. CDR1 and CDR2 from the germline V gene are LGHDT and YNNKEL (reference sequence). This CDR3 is CASSPRVQKGGYTF. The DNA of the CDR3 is TGTGCCAGCAGCCCGAGGGTCCAGAAGGGAGGCTACACCTTC.

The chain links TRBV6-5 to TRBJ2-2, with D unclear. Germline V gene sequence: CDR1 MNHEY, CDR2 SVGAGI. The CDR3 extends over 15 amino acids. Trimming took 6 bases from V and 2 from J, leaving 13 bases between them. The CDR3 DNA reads TGTGCCAGCAGCCACACCCGAGTTAACACCGGGGAGCTGTTTTTT. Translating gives CASSHTRVNTGELFF.

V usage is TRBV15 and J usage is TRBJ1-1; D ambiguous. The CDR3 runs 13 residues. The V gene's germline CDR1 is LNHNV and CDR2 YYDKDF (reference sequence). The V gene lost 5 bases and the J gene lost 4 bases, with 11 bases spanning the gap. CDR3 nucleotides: TGTGCCACCAGCTTACCGGTGTTCACTGAAGCTTTCTTT. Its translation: CATSLPVFTEAFF. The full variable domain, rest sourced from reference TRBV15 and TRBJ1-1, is DAMVIQNPRYQVTQFGKPVTLSCSQTLNHNVMYWYQQKSSQAPKLLFHYYDKDFNNEADTPDNFQSRRPNTSFCFLDIRSPGLGDTAMYLCATSLPVFTEAFFGQGTRLTVV.

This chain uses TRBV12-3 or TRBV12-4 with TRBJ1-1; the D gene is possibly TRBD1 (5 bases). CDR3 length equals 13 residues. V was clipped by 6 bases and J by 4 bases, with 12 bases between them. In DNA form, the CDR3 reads TGTGCCAGCAGAGAAGGGGCTCGCACTGAAGCTTTCTTT. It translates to CASREGARTEAFF.